Below are 20 T cell receptor beta chains sequenced from a single sample in a study of cytomegalovirus exposure and HLA in healthy donors. Primers included in the PCR were 60 Vbeta and 13 Jbeta primers. The protocol was immunoSEQ multiplex PCR, while the TCRdb copy is restricted to in-frame clones and leaves out a portion. The table has more than 100,000 clones, under 85% seen once. Material for sequencing was PBMCs. The receptors here all came from a woman in her 50s in good health and CMV-seropositive.

This clone was found a few times. The V gene is TRBV7-2, the J gene TRBJ2-1, with 7 bases matching TRBD2. With V trimmed by 5 bases and J by 2 bases, 6 bases remained unmatched. The CDR3 consists of 15 residues. Germline V gene lookup returns CDR1 SGHTA and CDR2 FQGNSA. DNA for the CDR3: TGTGCCAGCAGCCCCACCCGGGGGGCCTACAATGAGCAGTTCTTC. This sequence encodes CASSPTRGAYNEQFF.

The chain uses TRBV6-1 and TRBJ2-1; 11 bases are a match to TRBD2. The CDR3 has 17 residues. The germline V gene has CDR1 MNHNS and CDR2 SASEGT. V shed 4 bases, J shed 3 bases, and the junction held 8 bases outside the gene matches. As DNA, the CDR3 is TGTGCCAGCAGTGTGGTTAGCGGGGGGGCCGGCTACAATGAGCAGTTCTTC. It is translated as CASSVVSGGAGYNEQFF.

The gene calls are TRBV10-3 and TRBJ2-7, with TRBD2 matching 8 bases. The CDR3 spans 15 residues. V was pared by 4 bases and J by 2 bases, with 7 bases of the junction left unmatched. Per germline, CDR1 ENHRY and CDR2 SYGVKD. CDR3 sequence (DNA): TGTGCCATCAGTGGTTCGTCGGGGGGGCCCTACGAGCAGTACTTC. Translating gives CAISGSSGGPYEQYF.

This clone appeared a single time. This sequence joins TRBV29-1 and TRBJ1-1; TRBD1 is a possible D gene (6 bases). The CDR3 runs 13 residues. V gave up 3 bases and J gave up 1 base, with 9 bases separating them. Germline assignment: CDR1 SQVTM and CDR2 ANQGSEA. In DNA form, the CDR3 reads TGCAGCGTTGAGCCGACAGGGAACACTGAAGCTTTCTTT. Translated: CSVEPTGNTEAFF.

This rearrangement joins TRBV7-8 to TRBJ1-6; TRBD1 is a possible D gene (6 bases). The CDR3 contains 14 residues. Germline V gene data show CDR1 as SGHVS and CDR2 as FQNEAQ. With 3 bases removed from V and 7 bases from J, the gap between germline ends came to 10 bases. The CDR3 sequence: CASSFGQPNSPLHF. CDR3 coding DNA: TGTGCCAGCAGCTTTGGACAGCCAAATTCACCCCTCCACTTT.

The chain combines TRBV7-2 with TRBJ2-5; a possible D gene is TRBD2 (6 bases). Trimming shortened V by 5 bases and J by 10 bases, and 20 bases separated the two germline ends. Germline lookup yields CDR1 SGHTA and CDR2 FQGNSA. The CDR3 has 14 amino acids. Here the CDR3 DNA reads TGTGCCAGCAGCCCCCCGAGCCGCTGGGGGGACCAGTACTTC. Protein product: CASSPPSRWGDQYF.

The chain is built from TRBV29-1 and TRBJ2-5, with 9 nucleotides matching TRBD1. The DNA end lines up better with TRBJ2-7; the J call may be wrong. This CDR3 contains 15 residues. Germline loops: CDR1 SQVTM, CDR2 ANQGSEA. The chain's CDR3 is CSVGWSGQGYHEQYF. The CDR3 DNA follows: TGCAGCGTTGGGTGGTCGGGACAGGGATACCACGAGCAGTACTTC.

The genes are TRBV19 and TRBJ2-7, with 8 bases that match TRBD1. V shed 5 bases, J shed 5 bases, and the junction held 5 bases outside the gene matches. Germline assignment: CDR1 LNHDA and CDR2 SQIVND (reference sequence). The CDR3 runs to 13 residues. CDR3 residues: CASSWTGSHEQYF. In DNA form, the CDR3 reads TGTGCCAGTAGTTGGACAGGGTCCCACGAGCAGTACTTC.

V gene TRBV6-5 combines with J gene TRBJ1-2; perhaps TRBD1 as D (5 bases). The CDR3 length is 13 residues. Trimming took off 4 bases at V and 4 bases at J, with 10 bases between the two ends. The germline V gene has CDR1 MNHEY and CDR2 SVGAGI. CDR3 nucleotides: TGTGCCAGCAGTTTTCAGGGCCCCTATGGCTACACCTTC. Translated, it gives CASSFQGPYGYTF.

This chain links TRBV5-4 with TRBJ1-3, with unresolved D. The CDR3 covers 15 residues. Looked up from germline, CDR1 is SGHNT and CDR2 is YYREEE (reference sequence). V lost 1 base and J 0 bases, leaving 8 bases between the germline ends. In DNA, the CDR3 is TGTGCCAGCAGCTTGCGCGGCGGCTCTGGAAACACCATATATTTT. It translates to CASSLRGGSGNTIYF.

The CDR3 is CASRNDGGFYNSPLHF. As DNA, the CDR3 is TGTGCCAGCAGAAACGATGGGGGCTTCTATAATTCACCCCTCCACTTT. The gene calls are TRBV6-6 and TRBJ1-6; D is possibly TRBD1 (6 bases). Germline values: CDR1 MNHNY, CDR2 SVGAGI (reference sequence). Trimming removed 6 bases at V and 3 bases at J, with 15 bases between. This CDR3 comprises 16 residues.

This clone showed up just a few times. This rearrangement joins TRBV15 to TRBJ1-4; D ambiguous. V was clipped by 0 bases and J by 8 bases, with 10 bases between them. CDR3 size: 14 residues. Germline loops: CDR1 LNHNV, CDR2 YYDKDF (reference sequence). The DNA of the CDR3 is TGTGCCACCAGCAGAGATCAACGGGGAGAAAAACTGTTTTTT. This translates into CATSRDQRGEKLFF.

The rearrangement joins TRBV10-2 to TRBJ2-1, with 16 bases fitting TRBD2. Germline CDR1 reads WSHSY; CDR2 reads SAAADI. This CDR3 is 17 amino acids long. Trimming cost V 6 bases and J 1 base; bases outside gene matches: 3. In DNA form, the CDR3 reads TGCGCCAGCAGGGGACTAGCGGGGGGGAGGTCCTACAATGAGCAGTTCTTC. This gives the protein CASRGLAGGRSYNEQFF.

The rearrangement joins TRBV11-2 to TRBJ2-5; 8 bases align to TRBD1. J gave up 5 bases and V 10 bases, and 12 bases lay outside the gene matches. Germline V lookup: CDR1 SGHAT, CDR2 FQNNGV. This CDR3 spans 14 amino acids. CDR3 coding DNA: TGTGCCACCGGCCCCAATACAGGGGGGGAGACCCAGTACTTC. Translation: CATGPNTGGETQYF.

The chain links TRBV18 to TRBJ2-5; D remains unclear. The V end was cut by 3 bases, the J end by 2 bases, with 13 bases between. The CDR3 extends over 15 amino acids. Germline CDR1 reads KGHSH; CDR2 reads LQKENI. The CDR3 reads CASSPVPSRQETQYF. In nucleotides, the CDR3 is TGTGCCAGCTCACCCGTACCATCGAGGCAAGAGACCCAGTACTTC.

This chain links TRBV19 with TRBJ1-2, with 9 bases fitting TRBD1. The germline gives CDR1 LNHDA, CDR2 SQIVND (reference sequence). Trimming took 6 bases from V and 7 from J; bases not matched to a gene: 9. There are 14 residues in the CDR3. CDR3 in DNA: TGTGCCAGTAGCTCTACAGGGGGCGCGGTTGGCTACACCTTC. Amino acid sequence: CASSSTGGAVGYTF.

The chain combines TRBV7-9 with TRBJ2-1, with TRBD2 matching 9 bases. The CDR3 consists of 15 residues. Germline V gene lookup returns CDR1 SEHNR and CDR2 FQNEAQ (reference sequence). V shed 1 base, J shed 7 bases, and the junction held 5 bases outside the gene matches. The CDR3 DNA reads as TGTGCCAGCAGCTTAGGTAGCGGGGGTCCAAATGAGCAGTTCTTC. It yields the protein CASSLGSGGPNEQFF.

This chain connects TRBV5-1 to TRBJ2-4; 8 bases agree with TRBD2. The CDR3 is 16 amino acids. Germline V gene lookup returns CDR1 SGHRS and CDR2 YFSETQ. Unmatched junction bases numbered 10, after V lost 2 bases and J lost 6 bases. The CDR3 loop is CASSLLLAGPGNIQYF. Written as DNA, the CDR3 is TGCGCCAGCAGCTTACTTCTAGCGGGCCCTGGAAACATTCAGTACTTC.

This clone was seen only once. CDR3 in amino acids: CASSLLSRGDTEAFF. CDR3 DNA sequence: TGTGCCAGCAGCCTCCTAAGCAGGGGCGACACTGAAGCTTTCTTT. The chain combines TRBV7-9 with TRBJ1-1, with D possibly TRBD1 on 6 matching bases. This CDR3 region has 15 residues. Germline V gene lookup returns CDR1 SEHNR and CDR2 FQNEAQ (reference sequence). Trimming pared 5 bases from V and 3 bases from J, leaving 16 bases between.

DNA of the CDR3: TGTGCCAGCAGTGAATTCAGGCGCAGGGCGGCCCAGCCCCAGCATTTT. This sequence encodes CASSEFRRRAAQPQHF. The chain joins TRBV2 to TRBJ1-5; TRBD1 might be the D (5 bases). Looked up from germline, CDR1 is SNHLY and CDR2 is FYNNEI. V was cut by 2 bases and J by 7 bases, with 18 bases left in between. CDR3 length equals 16 residues. Looking up the rest from reference TRBV2 and TRBJ1-5 gives the full variable domain: EPEVTQTPSHQVTQMGQEVILRCVPISNHLYFYWYRQILGQKVEFLVSFYNNEISEKSEIFDDQFSVERPDGSNFTLKIRSTKLEDSAMYFCASSEFRRRAAQPQHFGDGTRLSIL.